These T cell receptor beta chains were read from a single sample in a study of cytomegalovirus exposure and HLA in healthy donors. Libraries were prepared by immunoSEQ multiplex PCR; TCRdb keeps only in-frame clonotypes and omits some of them. The sample lists approximately 160,000 clones; over 65% were seen once. Sequencing was done on a sample of PBMCs. The source of these receptors is a woman in her forties in good health and CMV-seropositive. Both conserved end residues are part of each CDR3. Each record gives: V gene, D gene, J gene, CDR3 protein. D genes are given only for firm matches.

TRBV5-6,-,TRBJ2-4,CASSLLTGGPKNIQYF
TRBV6-1,-,TRBJ2-1,CASRSLGSSYNEQFF
TRBV6-6,-,TRBJ2-3,CASSYSPGAYTDTQYF
TRBV28,TRBD1,TRBJ2-1,CTSAGDSSYNEQFF
TRBV4-3,-,TRBJ2-1,CASSQDQGGSYEQFF
TRBV7-6,TRBD2,TRBJ2-1,CASRPGLAGRTYNEQFF
TRBV9,TRBD2,TRBJ2-3,CASSVAGGSTDTQYF
TRBV7-8,-,TRBJ1-2,CASSRIGGMDGYGYTF
TRBV27,-,TRBJ2-6,CASSRQYSGANVLTF
TRBV6-5,-,TRBJ1-4,CASSYGGGPTEKLFF
TRBV15,TRBD2,TRBJ2-3,CATSRGLAGSRLDTQYF
TRBV27,-,TRBJ2-7,CASSESPGTGTYEQYF
TRBV4-3,-,TRBJ2-1,CASSQEDSQVSSYNEQFF
TRBV21-1,-,TRBJ2-1,CASSKESPRWEQFF
TRBV6-5,-,TRBJ2-7,CASSYSSDFYEQYF
TRBV5-4,-,TRBJ2-5,CASSPGQPQDTQYF
TRBV18,-,TRBJ1-2,CASSQPTGGYTF
TRBV6-5,TRBD1,TRBJ1-2,CASSPSGQGNGYTF
TRBV19,-,TRBJ2-1,CASNQAGNEQFF
TRBV27,-,TRBJ2-7,CASSFQGAYEQYF
TRBV18,-,TRBJ1-3,CASSPDNSGNTIYF
TRBV27,-,TRBJ2-1,CASSLSAGAHEYNEQFF
TRBV6-1,-,TRBJ1-2,CASSEVRGPIYGYTF
TRBV6-5,-,TRBJ1-1,CASSYSPRAEAFF
TRBV7-9,-,TRBJ1-2,CASSPPIGRGVGYTF
TRBV6-1,TRBD1,TRBJ2-7,CASSVGQAAYEQYF
TRBV5-1,TRBD2,TRBJ2-1,CASSGWGLAGAPSYNEQFF
TRBV5-1,TRBD2,TRBJ2-1,CASSLGTSGGRGEQFF
TRBV27,-,TRBJ1-6,CASSLGPYNSPLHF
TRBV7-2,-,TRBJ1-2,CASSLTDSPYGYTF
TRBV28,-,TRBJ2-7,CASTPPFSYEQYF
TRBV20-1,-,TRBJ1-2,CSAILLEDYTF
TRBV28,-,TRBJ1-2,CASREPRGARGYTF
TRBV5-1,-,TRBJ2-7,CASSLEADTYEQYF
TRBV6-1,-,TRBJ1-1,CAGSEASGVPSTEAFF
TRBV4-1,-,TRBJ1-1,CASSQFALMNTEAFF
TRBV5-1,-,TRBJ1-5,CASSLGAGGNQPQHF
TRBV7-3,TRBD2,TRBJ2-2,CASSLYPGGPTGELFF
TRBV7-2,TRBD1,TRBJ2-1,CASSFLDRGDEQFF
TRBV11-2,TRBD1,TRBJ1-2,CASSLDPRQGMRKDGYTF
TRBV6-5,TRBD1,TRBJ1-2,CASREDRERVGYTF
TRBV5-1,-,TRBJ1-6,CASSLAPVGDSPLHF
TRBV4-3,-,TRBJ1-1,CASSQDRGRAEAFF
TRBV9,TRBD2,TRBJ2-1,CASSAGGGVSSYNEQFF
TRBV5-4,TRBD2,TRBJ2-5,CASSSVGGETQYF
TRBV7-2,-,TRBJ1-1,CASSLAGVNTEAFF
TRBV19,TRBD2,TRBJ2-1,CASSIVASGRYNEQFF
TRBV4-3,-,TRBJ2-7,CASSQDLGAGSEQYF
TRBV2,-,TRBJ2-1,CASTSGPDEQFF